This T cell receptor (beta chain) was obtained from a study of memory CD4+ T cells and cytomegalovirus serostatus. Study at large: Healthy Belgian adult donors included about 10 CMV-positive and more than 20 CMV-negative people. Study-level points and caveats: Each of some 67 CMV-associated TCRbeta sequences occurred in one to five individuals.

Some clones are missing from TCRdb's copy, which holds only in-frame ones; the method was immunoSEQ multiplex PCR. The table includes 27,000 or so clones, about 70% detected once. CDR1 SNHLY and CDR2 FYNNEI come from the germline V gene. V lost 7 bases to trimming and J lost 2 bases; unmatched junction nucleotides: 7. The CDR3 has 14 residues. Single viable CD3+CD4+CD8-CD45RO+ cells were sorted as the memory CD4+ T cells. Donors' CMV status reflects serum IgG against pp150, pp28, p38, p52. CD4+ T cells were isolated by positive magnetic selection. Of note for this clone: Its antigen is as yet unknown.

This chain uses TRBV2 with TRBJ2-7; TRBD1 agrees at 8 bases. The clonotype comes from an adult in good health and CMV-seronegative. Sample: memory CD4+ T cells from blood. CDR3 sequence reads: CASTADRGTYEQYF. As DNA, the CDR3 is TGTGCCAGCACCGCAGACAGGGGCACCTACGAGCAGTACTTC.